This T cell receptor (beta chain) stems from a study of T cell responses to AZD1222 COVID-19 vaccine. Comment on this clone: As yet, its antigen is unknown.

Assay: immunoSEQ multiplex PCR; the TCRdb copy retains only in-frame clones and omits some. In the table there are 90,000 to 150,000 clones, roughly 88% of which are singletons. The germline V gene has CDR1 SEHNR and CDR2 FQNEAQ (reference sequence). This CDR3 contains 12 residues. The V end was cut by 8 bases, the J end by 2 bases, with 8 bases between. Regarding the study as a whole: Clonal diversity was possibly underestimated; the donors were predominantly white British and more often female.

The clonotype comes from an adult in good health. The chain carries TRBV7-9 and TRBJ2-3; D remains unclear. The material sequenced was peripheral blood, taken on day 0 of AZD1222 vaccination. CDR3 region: CASLTYTDTQYF. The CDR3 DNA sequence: TGTGCCAGCCTAACGTACACAGATACGCAGTATTTT. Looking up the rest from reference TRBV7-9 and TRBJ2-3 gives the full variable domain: DTGVSQNPRHKITKRGQNVTFRCDPISEHNRLYWYRQTLGQGPEFLTYFQNEAQLEKSRLLSDRFSAERPKGSFSTLEIQRTEQGDSAMYLCASLTYTDTQYFGPGTRLTVL.